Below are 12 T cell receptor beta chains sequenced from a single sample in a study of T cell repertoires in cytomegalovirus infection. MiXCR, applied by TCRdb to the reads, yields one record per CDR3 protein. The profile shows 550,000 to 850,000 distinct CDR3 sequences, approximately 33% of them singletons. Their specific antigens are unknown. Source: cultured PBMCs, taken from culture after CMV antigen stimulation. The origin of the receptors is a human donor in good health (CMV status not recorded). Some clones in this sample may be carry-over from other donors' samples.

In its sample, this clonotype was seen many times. The CDR3 protein is CASSLWASGVDTQYF. The CDR3 region has the DNA TGTGCCAGCAGCTTGTGGGCTTCCGGGGTAGATACGCAGTATTTT. The chain has TRBV7-2 and TRBJ2-3; a weak D match, TRBD2 (5 bases). The V end was cut by 3 bases, the J end by 5 bases, with 15 bases between. The germline V gene encodes CDR1 SGHTA and CDR2 FQGNSA. The CDR3 is 15 residues long.

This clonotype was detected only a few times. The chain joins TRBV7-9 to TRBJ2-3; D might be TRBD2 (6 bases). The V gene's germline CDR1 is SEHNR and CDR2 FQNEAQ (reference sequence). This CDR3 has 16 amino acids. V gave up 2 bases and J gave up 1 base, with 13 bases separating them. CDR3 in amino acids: CASSLSFGEGTDTQYF. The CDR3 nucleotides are TGTGCCAGCAGCTTATCTTTCGGGGAGGGCACAGATACGCAGTATTTT.

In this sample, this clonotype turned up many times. The CDR3 is CASSSGVAWATDGYTF. The CDR3 nucleotides are TGTGCCAGCAGCTCCGGGGTGGCTTGGGCGACGGATGGCTACACCTTC. The chain has TRBV7-8 and TRBJ1-2; D is ambiguous. Germline V gene lookup returns CDR1 SGHVS and CDR2 FQNEAQ. The CDR3 extends over 16 amino acids. V was shortened by 4 bases and J by 6 bases, with 21 bases between the two germline ends.

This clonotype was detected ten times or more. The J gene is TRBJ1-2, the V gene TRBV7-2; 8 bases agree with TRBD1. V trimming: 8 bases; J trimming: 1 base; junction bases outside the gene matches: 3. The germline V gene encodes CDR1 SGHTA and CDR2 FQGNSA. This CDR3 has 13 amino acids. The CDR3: CASSDRGNYGYTF. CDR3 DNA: TGTGCCAGCTCAGACAGGGGTAACTATGGCTACACCTTC.

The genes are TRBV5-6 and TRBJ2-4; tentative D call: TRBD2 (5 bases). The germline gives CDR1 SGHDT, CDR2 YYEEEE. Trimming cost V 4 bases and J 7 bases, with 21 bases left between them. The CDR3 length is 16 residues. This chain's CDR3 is CASSPPPRALGNIQYF. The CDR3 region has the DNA TGTGCCAGCAGCCCGCCACCGAGGGCCCTAGGTAACATTCAGTACTTC.

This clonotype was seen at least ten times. For the CDR3, the DNA is TGTGCCAGCAGCTTATGGGGGGGGCAAGATACGCAGTATTTT. Its protein product is CASSLWGGQDTQYF. J is TRBJ2-3 and V is TRBV7-2; D perhaps matches TRBD2 (7 bases). Germline CDR1 is SGHTA and CDR2 is FQGNSA. Trimming took 2 bases from V and 5 from J, leaving 11 bases between them. The CDR3 has 14 amino acids. The full variable domain, its missing parts supplied by reference TRBV7-2 and TRBJ2-3, is GAGVSQSPSNKVTEKGKDVELRCDPISGHTALYWYRQSLGQGLEFLIYFQGNSAPDKSGLPSDRFSAERTGGSVSTLTIQRTQQEDSAVYLCASSLWGGQDTQYFGPGTRLTVL.

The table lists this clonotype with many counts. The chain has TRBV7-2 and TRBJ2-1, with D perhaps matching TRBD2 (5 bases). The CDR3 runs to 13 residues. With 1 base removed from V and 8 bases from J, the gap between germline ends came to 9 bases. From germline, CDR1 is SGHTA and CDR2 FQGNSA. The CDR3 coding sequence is TGTGCCAGCAGCTTAGGGGCGGGCGATGAGCAGTTCTTC. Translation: CASSLGAGDEQFF.

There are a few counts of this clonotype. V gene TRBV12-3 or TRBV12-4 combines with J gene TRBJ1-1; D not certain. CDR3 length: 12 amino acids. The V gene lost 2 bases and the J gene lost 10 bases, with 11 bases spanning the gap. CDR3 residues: CASSLKVGVAFF. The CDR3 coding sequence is TGTGCCAGCAGTTTAAAGGTAGGAGTAGCTTTCTTT.

CDR3 sequence reads: CASSLVLVAGRAFF. The CDR3 bases are TGTGCCAGCAGCTTAGTTTTAGTAGCAGGGCGGGCTTTCTTT. The rearrangement links TRBV7-8 to TRBJ1-1; D might be TRBD1 (5 bases). The germline V gene encodes CDR1 SGHVS and CDR2 FQNEAQ. V was clipped by 1 base and J by 11 bases, with 17 bases between them. The CDR3 sequence is 14 residues long.

CDR3 protein: CASSTGQGGIGLGYTF. CDR3 nucleotides: TGTGCCAGCAGCACCGGACAGGGAGGGATTGGGCTTGGCTACACCTTC. The gene calls are TRBV7-8 and TRBJ1-2; 8 bases line up with TRBD1. V was clipped by 5 bases and J by 7 bases; unmatched bases: 15. Per the germline V gene, CDR1 is SGHVS and CDR2 is FQNEAQ. The CDR3 totals 16 residues.

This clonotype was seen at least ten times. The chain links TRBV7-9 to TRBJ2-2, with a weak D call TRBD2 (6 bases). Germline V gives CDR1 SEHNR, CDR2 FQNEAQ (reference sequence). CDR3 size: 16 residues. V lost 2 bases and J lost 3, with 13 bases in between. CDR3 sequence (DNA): TGTGCCAGCAGCTTAAGGAGGGGCGTTGACACCGGGGAGCTGTTTTTT. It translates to CASSLRRGVDTGELFF.

The CDR3 loop is CASSVGGRAYEQYF. CDR3 DNA sequence: TGTGCCAGCAGTGTAGGGGGCAGGGCCTACGAGCAGTACTTC. The genes are TRBV2 and TRBJ2-7; 7 bases are a match to TRBD1. The germline V gene encodes CDR1 SNHLY and CDR2 FYNNEI. The CDR3 length is 14 residues. Trimming at V came to 4 bases and at J to 2 bases, leaving 5 bases not matched to a gene.